This TCR beta chain derives from a study of blood T cell repertoires in COVID-19. Sequenced by immunoSEQ multiplex PCR; TCRdb stores in-frame clones only, minus some. The table has approximately 330,000 clones, 85% to 90% seen once. The study recruited people aged roughly 18 to 95 years across about two dozen US areas. The recovered donors of Cohort 3 showed two negative PCRs, clearance, or symptom resolution. The CDR3 consists of 12 residues. From germline, CDR1 is SGHRS and CDR2 YFSETQ. Trimming took 0 bases from V and 10 from J, leaving 10 bases between them. The clonotype was recovered from a woman aged 25 to 39 who had recovered from COVID-19. The V and J genes are TRBV5-1 and TRBJ1-1; D perhaps matches TRBD1 (5 bases). Sequencing used PBMCs or T cells enriched from blood (not recorded which). The CDR3 region has the DNA TGCGCCAGCAGCTTGGACAGGTTGAGAGCTTTCTTT. Amino acids: CASSLDRLRAFF.